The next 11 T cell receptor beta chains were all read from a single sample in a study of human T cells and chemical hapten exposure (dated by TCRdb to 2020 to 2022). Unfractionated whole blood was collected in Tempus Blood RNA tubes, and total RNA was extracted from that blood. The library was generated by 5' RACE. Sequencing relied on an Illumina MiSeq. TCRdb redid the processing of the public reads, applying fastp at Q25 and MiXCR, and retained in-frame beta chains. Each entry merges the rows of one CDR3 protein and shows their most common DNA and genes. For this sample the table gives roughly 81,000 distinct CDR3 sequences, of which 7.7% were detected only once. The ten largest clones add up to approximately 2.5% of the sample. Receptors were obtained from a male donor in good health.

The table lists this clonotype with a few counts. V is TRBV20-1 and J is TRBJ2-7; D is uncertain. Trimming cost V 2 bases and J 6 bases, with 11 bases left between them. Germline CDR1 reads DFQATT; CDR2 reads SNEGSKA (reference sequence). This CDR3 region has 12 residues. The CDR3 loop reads CSARSAGREQYF. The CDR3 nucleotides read TGCAGTGCTAGATCGGCTGGCCGCGAGCAGTACTTC.

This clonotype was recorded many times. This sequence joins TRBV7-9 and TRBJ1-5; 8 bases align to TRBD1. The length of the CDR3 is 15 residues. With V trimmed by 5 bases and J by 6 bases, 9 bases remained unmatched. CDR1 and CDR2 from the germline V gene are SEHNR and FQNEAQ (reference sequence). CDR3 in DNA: TGTGCCAGCAGCCCCATGGACAGGGCTGTTCAGCCCCAGCATTTT. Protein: CASSPMDRAVQPQHF.

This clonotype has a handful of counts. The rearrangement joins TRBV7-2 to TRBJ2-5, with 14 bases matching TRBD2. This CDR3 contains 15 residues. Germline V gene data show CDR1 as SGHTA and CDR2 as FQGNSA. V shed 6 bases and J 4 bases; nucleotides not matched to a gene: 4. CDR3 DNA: TGTGCCAGCAGTACAGGGACTAGCGGGGGAGAGACCCAGTACTTC. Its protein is CASSTGTSGGETQYF. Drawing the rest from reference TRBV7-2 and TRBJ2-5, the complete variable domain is GAGVSQSPSNKVTEKGKDVELRCDPISGHTALYWYRQSLGQGLEFLIYFQGNSAPDKSGLPSDRFSAERTGGSVSTLTIQRTQQEDSAVYLCASSTGTSGGETQYFGPGTRLLVL.

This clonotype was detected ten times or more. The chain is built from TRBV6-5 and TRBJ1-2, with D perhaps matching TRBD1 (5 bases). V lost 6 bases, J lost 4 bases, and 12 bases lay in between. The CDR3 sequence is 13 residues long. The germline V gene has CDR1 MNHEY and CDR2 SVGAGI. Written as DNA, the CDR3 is TGTGCCAGCAGCATCGACAGAGTCTATGGCTACACCTTC. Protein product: CASSIDRVYGYTF.

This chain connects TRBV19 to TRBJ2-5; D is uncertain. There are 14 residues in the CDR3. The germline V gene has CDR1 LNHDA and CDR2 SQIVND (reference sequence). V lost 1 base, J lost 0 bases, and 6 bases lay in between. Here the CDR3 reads CASSIGRYQETQYF. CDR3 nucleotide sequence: TGTGCCAGTAGTATAGGTCGGTACCAAGAGACCCAGTACTTC.

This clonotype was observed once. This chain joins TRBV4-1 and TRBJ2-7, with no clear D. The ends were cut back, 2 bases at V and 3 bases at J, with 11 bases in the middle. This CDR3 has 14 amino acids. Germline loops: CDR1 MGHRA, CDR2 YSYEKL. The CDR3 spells CASSQNQRDYEQYF. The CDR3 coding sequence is TGCGCCAGCAGCCAAAATCAAAGGGACTACGAGCAGTACTTC.

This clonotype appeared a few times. CDR3 amino acids: CATSTGTTNEKLFF. CDR3 nucleotides: TGTGCCACCTCGACAGGAACAACTAATGAAAAACTGTTTTTT. The chain combines TRBV10-3 with TRBJ1-4; D perhaps matches TRBD1 (6 bases). V lost 10 bases and J 0 bases, leaving 12 bases between the germline ends. The CDR3 length is 14 residues. Per the germline V gene, CDR1 is ENHRY and CDR2 is SYGVKD.

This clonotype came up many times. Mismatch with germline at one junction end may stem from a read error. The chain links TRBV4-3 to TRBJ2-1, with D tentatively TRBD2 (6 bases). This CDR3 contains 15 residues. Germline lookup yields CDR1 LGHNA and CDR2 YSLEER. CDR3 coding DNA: TGCGCCAGCAGCCAAGAAAGGGTAACCCGTCGGGAGCGGTTCTTC. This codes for CASSQERVTRRERFF.

The DNA of the CDR3 is TGCAGTGCGAGGGAGGAGTCCAGGGCACCATCCTCCTACGAGCAGTACTTC. Its protein is CSAREESRAPSSYEQYF. The V and J genes are TRBV20-1 and TRBJ2-7, with D possibly being TRBD2 (6 bases). CDR3 length: 17 amino acids. V shed 6 bases and J shed 0 bases, with 24 bases lying between them. Germline V gene data show CDR1 as DFQATT and CDR2 as SNEGSKA (reference sequence).

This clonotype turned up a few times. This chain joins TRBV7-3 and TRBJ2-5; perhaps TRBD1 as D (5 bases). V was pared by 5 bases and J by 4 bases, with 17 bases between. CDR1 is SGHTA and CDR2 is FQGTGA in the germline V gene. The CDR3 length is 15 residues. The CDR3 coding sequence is TGTGCCAGCAGCCCGGACACCGGCCGAACAGAGACCCAGTACTTC. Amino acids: CASSPDTGRTETQYF.

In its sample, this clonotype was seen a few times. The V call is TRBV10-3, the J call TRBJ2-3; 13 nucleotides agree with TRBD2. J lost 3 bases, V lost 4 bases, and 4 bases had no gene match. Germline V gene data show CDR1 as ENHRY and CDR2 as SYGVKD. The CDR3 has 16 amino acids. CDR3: CAISGTSGGVTDTQYF. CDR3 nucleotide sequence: TGTGCCATCAGTGGAACTAGCGGGGGGGTAACAGATACGCAGTATTTT.